The rows below give T cell receptor beta chains drawn from one sample of a study of blood T cell repertoires in COVID-19. The data were produced by immunoSEQ multiplex PCR, yet TCRdb's version contains in-frame clones alone and is incomplete. The data contain about 240,000 clones, roughly 89% of them singletons. Sequences were obtained from PBMCs or T cells enriched from blood (not recorded which). These receptors were taken from a woman between 25 and 40 years old who had recovered from COVID-19. CDR3s include the opening cysteine and the closing phenylalanine or tryptophan.

cdr3_aa: CASSQVSEAFF; v_call: TRBV3-1/TRBV3-2
cdr3_aa: CASSYALAGKYEQYF; v_call: TRBV6-5
cdr3_aa: CASSPWGDYGANEKLFF; v_call: TRBV5-8
cdr3_aa: CASGLAGGIEQYF; v_call: TRBV5-4
cdr3_aa: CASSPLTGQVYGYTF; v_call: TRBV27
cdr3_aa: CASSLVGTGGNEQYF; v_call: TRBV11-3
cdr3_aa: CASSETGRSGNTIYF; v_call: TRBV9
cdr3_aa: CASSRTSGQETQYF; v_call: TRBV5-1
cdr3_aa: CASSLSRDTYNYGYTF; v_call: TRBV7-2
cdr3_aa: CASSQAWDEQFF; v_call: TRBV11-2
cdr3_aa: CASSPLLFEGTSAGGPYEQYF; v_call: TRBV18
cdr3_aa: CANRGKGTGYTF; v_call: TRBV28
cdr3_aa: CASRFDTAGHEKLFF; v_call: TRBV5-1
cdr3_aa: CSGWDRPNAEAFF; v_call: TRBV29-1
cdr3_aa: CASSSVGAAQETQYF; v_call: TRBV7-2
cdr3_aa: CASSVVSGASTDTQYF; v_call: TRBV9
cdr3_aa: CASTLGRGSYEQYF; v_call: TRBV7-2